One sample yielded the 20 T cell receptor beta chains listed below, sequenced in a study of CD8+ T cells in alopecia areata (dated by TCRdb to the late 2010s). The method behind the library was the immunoSEQ multiplex PCR assay. To provide template for TCR sequencing, every sample had RNA extracted and reverse transcribed into cDNA. This immuneACCESS table, as held by TCRdb, lists in-frame sequences with V and J called but not all clones. Of the missing ones, under half trace to an unresolved V gene in checked studies; the others have no known cause. This sample gives 200,000 or so clones in total; around two fifths of them show up just once. Of the sample, around 0.48% is held by the ten largest clones. This specimen's treatment or condition label, interpreted: oral pan-JAK inhibitor, 5-10 mg twice daily. Sample: CD4+ T cells sorted from blood, taken around week 31, from a patient treated with tofacitinib. These receptors originate from a human donor with alopecia areata.

In its sample, this clone was seen a few times. The chain carries TRBV23-1 and TRBJ2-1; 8 bases align to TRBD1. TRBV23-1 is known as an ORF, though its function is uncertain. This CDR3 has 15 residues. V shed 3 bases, J shed 3 bases, and the junction held 4 bases outside the gene matches. Here the CDR3 DNA reads TGCGCCAGCAGTCACCAGGGGGCTGACTACAATGAGCAGTTCTTC. Translated, it gives CASSHQGADYNEQFF.

In its sample, this clone was seen once. The rearrangement links TRBV7-6 to TRBJ1-2, with D uncertain. CDR1 and CDR2 from the germline V gene are SGHVS and FNYEAQ. V was shortened by 6 bases and J by 8 bases, with 16 bases between the two germline ends. This CDR3 is built from 13 residues. This CDR3 is CASSLGGLEGYTF. CDR3 nucleotide sequence: TGTGCCAGCAGTCTAGGAGGGCTCGAAGGCTACACCTTC.

The sample holds a few counts of this clone. CDR3 sequence (DNA): TGTGCTAGTGGTTTGACCGGACAGGGGGTAATCTATGGCTACACCTTC. It encodes CASGLTGQGVIYGYTF. The chain employs TRBV12-5 and TRBJ1-2, with 10 bases identical to TRBD1. With 2 bases clipped from V and 4 bases from J, the junction kept 7 bases outside the gene matches. Germline CDR1 is LGHNT and CDR2 is FRNRAP. This CDR3 is 16 amino acids long. The whole variable domain, filled in from reference TRBV12-5 and TRBJ1-2, reads DARVTQTPRHKVTEMGQEVTMRCQPILGHNTVFWYRQTMMQGLELLAYFRNRAPLDDSGMPKDRFSAEMPDATLATLKIQPSEPRDSAVYFCASGLTGQGVIYGYTFGSGTRLTVV.

This sequence joins TRBV5-1 and TRBJ2-1; TRBD2 aligns across 12 bases. The germline CDR1 and CDR2 sequences are SGHRS and YFSETQ. J lost 5 bases, V lost 4 bases, and 4 bases had no gene match. The CDR3 is 15 amino acids. Here the CDR3 DNA reads TGCGCCAGCAGCCCCCGGACTAGCGGGGACAATGAGCAGTTCTTC. Translated, it gives CASSPRTSGDNEQFF.

This clone appeared many times. The chain recombines TRBV18 with TRBJ2-3; D gene uncertain. V lost 0 bases, J lost 0 bases, and 10 bases lay in between. Germline V gene data show CDR1 as KGHSH and CDR2 as LQKENI. The CDR3 runs 16 residues. The CDR3, as DNA: TGTGCCAGCTCACCACCGTCGGCAGGCAGCACAGATACGCAGTATTTT. Translated, it gives CASSPPSAGSTDTQYF.

The chain uses TRBV29-1 and TRBJ1-5; D is possibly TRBD1 (6 bases). The CDR3 contains 14 residues. Germline lookup yields CDR1 SQVTM and CDR2 ANQGSEA. Trimming took 7 bases from V and 1 from J, leaving 14 bases between them. CDR3 in amino acids: CSAVGRGSNQPQHF. CDR3 coding DNA: TGCAGCGCCGTAGGCAGGGGAAGCAATCAGCCCCAGCATTTT.

This clone was recorded only once. The rearrangement uses TRBV30 and TRBJ1-6; no clear D gene. Trimming shortened V by 3 bases and J by 7 bases, and 7 bases separated the two germline ends. Looked up from germline, CDR1 is GTSNPN and CDR2 is SVGIG (reference sequence). This CDR3 spans 12 amino acids. The CDR3 coding sequence is TGTGCCTGGAGGGACGGGAATTCACCCCTCCACTTT. Its protein is CAWRDGNSPLHF. Filled out from reference TRBV30 and TRBJ1-6, the complete variable domain reads SQTIHQWPATLVQPVGSPLSLECTVEGTSNPNLYWYRQAAGRGLQLLFYSVGIGQISSEVPQNLSASRPQDRQFILSSKKLLLSDSGFYLCAWRDGNSPLHFGNGTRLTVT.

The chain employs TRBV4-1 and TRBJ2-1; D is possibly TRBD2 (5 bases). The CDR3 has 16 residues. The V end lost 1 base, the J end lost 9 bases, and 19 bases lay between the germline ends. Germline lookup yields CDR1 MGHRA and CDR2 YSYEKL. The CDR3 reads CASSQVTETKRREQFF. CDR3 sequence (DNA): TGCGCCAGCAGCCAAGTAACAGAGACTAAAAGACGTGAGCAGTTCTTC.

The J gene is TRBJ1-1, the V gene TRBV25-1; D not certain. V shed 1 base and J shed 0 bases, with 12 bases lying between them. Germline CDR1 is MGHDK and CDR2 is SYGVNS. The CDR3 spans 16 residues. CDR3 DNA: TGTGCCAGCAGTGAATTCGGCGGAAAAATGAACACTGAAGCTTTCTTT. This encodes CASSEFGGKMNTEAFF.

This clone was seen only a few times. The genes are TRBV5-1 and TRBJ2-4; TRBD2 aligns across 7 bases. Germline CDR1 reads SGHRS; CDR2 reads YFSETQ. The CDR3 loop spans 14 amino acids. V shed 4 bases and J 7 bases; nucleotides not matched to a gene: 8. This CDR3 reads CASSAGTGGNIQYF. CDR3 DNA sequence: TGCGCCAGCAGCGCCGGGACCGGGGGGAACATTCAGTACTTC.

Of note for this clone: The sample has other DNA sequences that encode this CDR3 too. The gene calls are TRBV7-9 and TRBJ1-1, with 8 positions matching TRBD1. J gave up 8 bases and V 3 bases, and 8 bases lay outside the gene matches. This CDR3 comprises 14 residues. CDR1 and CDR2 from the germline V gene are SEHNR and FQNEAQ (reference sequence). The CDR3 DNA reads as TGTGCCAGCAGCTTGGGGACAGGAGTTACGGAAGCTTTCTTT. It yields the protein CASSLGTGVTEAFF.

The genes are TRBV7-2 and TRBJ2-4; 10 bases align to TRBD1. The CDR3 totals 16 residues. The germline gives CDR1 SGHTA, CDR2 FQGNSA. The V gene end was trimmed by 3 bases and the J gene end by 7 bases; junction bases not matched to a gene: 9. The CDR3 DNA reads as TGTGCCAGCAGCTTTGACGGGACAGGGGTATTGAACATTCAGTACTTC. It is translated as CASSFDGTGVLNIQYF.

The chain has TRBV30 and TRBJ1-1, with 11 bases matching TRBD1. The germline gives CDR1 GTSNPN, CDR2 SVGIG (reference sequence). The CDR3 spans 12 residues. V lost 8 bases to trimming and J lost 10 bases; unmatched junction nucleotides: 9. CDR3 sequence: CAGQGAIHRAFF. CDR3 in DNA: TGTGCCGGACAGGGGGCAATTCATCGAGCTTTCTTT.

This clone was counted a few times. The genes are TRBV7-9 and TRBJ1-4, with D possibly being TRBD1 (6 bases). The germline CDR1 and CDR2 sequences are SEHNR and FQNEAQ (reference sequence). V lost 5 bases and J lost 8, with 21 bases in between. This CDR3 has 16 amino acids. The CDR3 DNA sequence: TGTGCCAGCAGCCTATCGCGGGGGCCCATTGTGGAAAAACTGTTTTTT. As protein: CASSLSRGPIVEKLFF.

The chain is built from TRBV6-1 and TRBJ2-7; 10 nucleotides agree with TRBD1. V shed 2 bases and J 0 bases; nucleotides not matched to a gene: 16. Germline CDR1 and CDR2: MNHNS and SASEGT. The CDR3 is 20 residues long. The CDR3 DNA reads as TGTGCCAGCAGTGAACTGTACCTGGGACAGGGGCGACCTCACTCCTACGAGCAGTACTTC. Encoded protein: CASSELYLGQGRPHSYEQYF.

CDR3 nucleotides: TGTGCCAGCAGCACCCTAGCGGGAGGTTTTAATGAGCAGTTCTTC. Its protein product is CASSTLAGGFNEQFF. V usage is TRBV27 and J usage is TRBJ2-1, with 11 positions matching TRBD2. There are 15 residues in the CDR3. CDR1 is MNHEY and CDR2 is SMNVEV in the germline V gene (reference sequence). The V gene end was trimmed by 6 bases and the J gene end by 7 bases; junction bases not matched to a gene: 8.

This clone showed up just a few times. The J gene is TRBJ2-7, the V gene TRBV7-6, with TRBD2 matching 7 bases. Germline V gene data show CDR1 as SGHVS and CDR2 as FNYEAQ. The V gene end was trimmed by 0 bases and the J gene end by 9 bases; junction bases not matched to a gene: 14. This CDR3 is built from 16 residues. The CDR3 DNA reads TGTGCCAGCAGCTTAGCTCCCCCGGCGGGAGTAGTAGTGCAGTACTTC. It yields the protein CASSLAPPAGVVVQYF.

The rearrangement links TRBV6-1 to TRBJ1-1; no firm D call. The CDR3 loop spans 14 amino acids. The ends were cut back, 0 bases at V and 7 bases at J, with 12 bases in the middle. Germline V gives CDR1 MNHNS, CDR2 SASEGT. CDR3 protein: CASSEALGRLEAFF. Written as DNA, the CDR3 is TGTGCCAGCAGTGAAGCGCTGGGTCGGCTTGAAGCTTTCTTT.

V gene TRBV15 combines with J gene TRBJ1-4; D ambiguous. CDR3 length equals 16 residues. CDR1 and CDR2 (germline): LNHNV, YYDKDF (reference sequence). Trimming left V 0 bases short and J 8 bases short, with 16 bases between. The CDR3 region is CATSRDSRGSPEKLFF. For the CDR3, the DNA is TGTGCCACCAGCAGAGATTCCCGAGGTAGTCCGGAAAAACTGTTTTTT.

This clone was picked up a small number of times. This chain links TRBV5-1 with TRBJ2-3; TRBD1 might be the D (5 bases). The CDR3 sequence is 14 residues long. The V gene lost 2 bases and the J gene lost 4 bases, with 11 bases spanning the gap. Germline CDR1 is SGHRS and CDR2 is YFSETQ. Written as DNA, the CDR3 is TGCGCCAGCAGCTTAGGCAGGGCGGCAGATACGCAGTATTTT. This encodes CASSLGRAADTQYF.